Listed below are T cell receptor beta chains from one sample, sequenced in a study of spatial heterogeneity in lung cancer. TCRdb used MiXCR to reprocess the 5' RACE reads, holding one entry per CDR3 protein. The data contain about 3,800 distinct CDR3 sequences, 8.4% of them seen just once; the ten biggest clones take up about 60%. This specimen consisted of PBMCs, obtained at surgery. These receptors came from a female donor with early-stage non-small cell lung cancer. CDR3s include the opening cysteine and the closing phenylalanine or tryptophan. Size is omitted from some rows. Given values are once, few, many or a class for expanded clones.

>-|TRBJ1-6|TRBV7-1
CASSSQGSNSPLHF
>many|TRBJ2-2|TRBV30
CAWSDGDTGELFF
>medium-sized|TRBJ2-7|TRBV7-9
CASSYPIGASQHEQYF
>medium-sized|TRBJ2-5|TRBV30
CAWKDRETQYF
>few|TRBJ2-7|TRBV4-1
CASSQDSPLRPDRRVREQYF
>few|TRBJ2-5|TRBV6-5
CASSQTSSHQETQYF
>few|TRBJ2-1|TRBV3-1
CASSQEAGAYNEQFF
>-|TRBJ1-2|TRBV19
CASSIEYGYTF
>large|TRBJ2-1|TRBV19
CASSIGETSSEQFF
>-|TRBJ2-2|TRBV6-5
CASSYIVNTGELFF
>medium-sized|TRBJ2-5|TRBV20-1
CSATPGRDLQETQYF